The sequence of this T cell receptor beta chain was determined in a study of T cells after yellow fever vaccination. Study-wide results and limits: Only a small proportion of the clonotypes turned up in both the CD4 and the CD8 compartments, likely arising from convergent recombination. Weaker overall, the secondary response nonetheless peaked faster (day 5 versus 15). Any FACS-sorted repertoire could hold abundant clonotypes that contaminate it from the bulk population.

In this sample, this clonotype turned up many times. Its antigen is unidentified. Trimming pared 9 bases from V and 4 bases from J, leaving 10 bases between. Germline assignment: CDR1 LNHNV and CDR2 YYDKDF (reference sequence). The CDR3 loop spans 12 amino acids. TCRdb passed the 5' RACE reads through MiXCR, listing each CDR3 protein once. The sample carries about 340,000 distinct CDR3 sequences, around 12% recorded once. The specimen comprised CD4+ T cells sorted from PBMCs, sampled 15 days after the yellow fever booster vaccination. J is TRBJ2-1 and V is TRBV15, with D unresolved. This TCR was sampled from a man aged 18 to 29 who received the YFV17D yellow fever vaccine. CDR3 protein: CATPQRYNEQFF. The CDR3 coding sequence is TGTGCCACTCCGCAGCGTTACAATGAGCAGTTCTTC.